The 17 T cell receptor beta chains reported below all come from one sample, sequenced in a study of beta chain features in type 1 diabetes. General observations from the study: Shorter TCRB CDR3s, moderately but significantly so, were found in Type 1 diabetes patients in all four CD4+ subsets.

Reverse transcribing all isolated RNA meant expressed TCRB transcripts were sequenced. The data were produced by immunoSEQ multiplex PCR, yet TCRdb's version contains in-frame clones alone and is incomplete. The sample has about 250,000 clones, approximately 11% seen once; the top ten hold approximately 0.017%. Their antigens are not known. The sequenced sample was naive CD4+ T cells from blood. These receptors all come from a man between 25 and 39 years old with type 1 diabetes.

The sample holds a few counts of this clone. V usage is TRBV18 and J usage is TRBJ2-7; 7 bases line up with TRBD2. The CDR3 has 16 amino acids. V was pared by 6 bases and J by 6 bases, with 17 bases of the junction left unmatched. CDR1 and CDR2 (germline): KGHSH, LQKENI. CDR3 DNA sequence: TGTGCCAGCTCCCCGATGGTTGGGGGAGGGATTTTCGAGCAGTACTTC. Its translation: CASSPMVGGGIFEQYF.

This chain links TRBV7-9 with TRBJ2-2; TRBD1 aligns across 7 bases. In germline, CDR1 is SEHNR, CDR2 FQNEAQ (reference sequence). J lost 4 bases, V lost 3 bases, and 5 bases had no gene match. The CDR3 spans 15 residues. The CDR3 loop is CASSFRQGSTGELFF. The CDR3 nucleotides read TGTGCCAGCAGCTTTCGACAGGGTAGCACCGGGGAGCTGTTTTTT.

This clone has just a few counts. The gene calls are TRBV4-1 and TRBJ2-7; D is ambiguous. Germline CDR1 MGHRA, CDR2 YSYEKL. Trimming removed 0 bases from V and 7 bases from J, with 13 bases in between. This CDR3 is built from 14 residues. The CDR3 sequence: CASSQDLSRREQYF. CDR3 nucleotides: TGCGCCAGCAGCCAAGATCTTTCTCGGCGGGAGCAGTACTTC.

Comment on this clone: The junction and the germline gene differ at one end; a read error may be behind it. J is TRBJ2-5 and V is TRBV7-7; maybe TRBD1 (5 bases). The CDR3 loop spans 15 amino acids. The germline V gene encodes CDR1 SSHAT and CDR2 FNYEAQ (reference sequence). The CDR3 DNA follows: TGTGCTAGCAGCTTGGGTATGACAGAAGGGGAGACCCAGTACTTC. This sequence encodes CASSLGMTEGETQYF.

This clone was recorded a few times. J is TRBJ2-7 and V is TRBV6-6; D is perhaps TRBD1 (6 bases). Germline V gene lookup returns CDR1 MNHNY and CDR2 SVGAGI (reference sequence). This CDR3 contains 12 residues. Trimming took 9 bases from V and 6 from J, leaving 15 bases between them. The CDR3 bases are TGTGCCAGTTACAGGGTTTCGGGCGAGCAGTACTTC. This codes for CASYRVSGEQYF.

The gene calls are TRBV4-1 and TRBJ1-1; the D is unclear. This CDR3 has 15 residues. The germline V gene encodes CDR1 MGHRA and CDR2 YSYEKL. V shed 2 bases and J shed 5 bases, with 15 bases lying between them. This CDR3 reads CASSQPGSGRTEAFF. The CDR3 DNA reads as TGCGCCAGCAGCCAACCCGGGTCGGGGAGGACTGAAGCTTTCTTT.

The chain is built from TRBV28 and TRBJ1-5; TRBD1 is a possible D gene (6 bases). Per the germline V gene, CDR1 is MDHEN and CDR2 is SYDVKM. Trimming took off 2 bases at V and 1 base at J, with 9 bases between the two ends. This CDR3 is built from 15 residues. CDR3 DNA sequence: TGTGCCAGCAGTTTAGTGACAGGAAGCAATCAGCCCCAGCATTTT. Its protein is CASSLVTGSNQPQHF.

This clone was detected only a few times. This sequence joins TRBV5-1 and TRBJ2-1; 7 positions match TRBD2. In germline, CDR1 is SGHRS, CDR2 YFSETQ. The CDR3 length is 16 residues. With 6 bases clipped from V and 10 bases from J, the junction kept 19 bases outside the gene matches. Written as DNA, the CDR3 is TGCGCCAGCATGGGAGGGCAAGGTTCGGTCATCAAGGAGCAGTTCTTC. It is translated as CASMGGQGSVIKEQFF.

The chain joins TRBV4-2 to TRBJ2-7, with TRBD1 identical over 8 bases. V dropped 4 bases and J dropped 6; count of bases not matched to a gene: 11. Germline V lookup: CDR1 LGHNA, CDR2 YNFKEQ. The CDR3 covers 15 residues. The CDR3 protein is CASSPLGQERREQYF. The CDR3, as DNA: TGTGCCAGCAGCCCCCTGGGACAGGAGAGGCGCGAGCAGTACTTC.

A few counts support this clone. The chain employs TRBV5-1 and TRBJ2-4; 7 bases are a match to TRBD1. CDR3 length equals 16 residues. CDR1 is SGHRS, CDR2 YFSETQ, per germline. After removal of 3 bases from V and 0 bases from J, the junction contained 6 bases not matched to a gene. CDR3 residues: CASSSGTALAKNIQYF. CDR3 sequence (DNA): TGCGCCAGCAGCTCCGGGACAGCTCTAGCCAAAAACATTCAGTACTTC.

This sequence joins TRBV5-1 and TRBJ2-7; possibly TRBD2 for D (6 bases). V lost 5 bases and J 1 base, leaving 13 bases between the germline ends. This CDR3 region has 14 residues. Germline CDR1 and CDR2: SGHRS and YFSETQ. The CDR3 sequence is CASRETSYSYEQYF. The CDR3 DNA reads TGCGCCAGCAGAGAGACTAGTTATTCCTACGAGCAGTACTTC.

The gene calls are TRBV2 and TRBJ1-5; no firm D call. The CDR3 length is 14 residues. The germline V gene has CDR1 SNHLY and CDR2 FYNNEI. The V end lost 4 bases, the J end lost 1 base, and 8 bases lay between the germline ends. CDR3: CASSVQSSNQPQHF. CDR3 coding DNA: TGTGCCAGCAGTGTACAGAGCAGCAATCAGCCCCAGCATTTT.

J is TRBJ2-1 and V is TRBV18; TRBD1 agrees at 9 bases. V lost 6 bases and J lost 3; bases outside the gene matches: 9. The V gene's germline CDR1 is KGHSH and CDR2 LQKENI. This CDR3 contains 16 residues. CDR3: CASSPKAGQGYNEQFF. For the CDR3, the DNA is TGTGCCAGCTCCCCAAAGGCGGGACAGGGCTACAATGAGCAGTTCTTC.

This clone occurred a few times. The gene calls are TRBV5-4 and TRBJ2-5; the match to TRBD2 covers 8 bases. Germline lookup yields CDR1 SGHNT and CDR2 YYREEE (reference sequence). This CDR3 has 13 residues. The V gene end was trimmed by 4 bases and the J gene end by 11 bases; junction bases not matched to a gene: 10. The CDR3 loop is CASSPSGLVGQYF. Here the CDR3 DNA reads TGTGCCAGCAGCCCATCGGGACTAGTCGGGCAGTACTTC.

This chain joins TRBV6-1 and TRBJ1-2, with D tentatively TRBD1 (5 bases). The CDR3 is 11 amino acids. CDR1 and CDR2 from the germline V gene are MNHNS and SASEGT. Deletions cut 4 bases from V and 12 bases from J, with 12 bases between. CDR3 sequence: CASSGPGRDTF. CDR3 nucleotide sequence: TGTGCCAGCAGTGGCCCAGGGAGGGACACCTTC.

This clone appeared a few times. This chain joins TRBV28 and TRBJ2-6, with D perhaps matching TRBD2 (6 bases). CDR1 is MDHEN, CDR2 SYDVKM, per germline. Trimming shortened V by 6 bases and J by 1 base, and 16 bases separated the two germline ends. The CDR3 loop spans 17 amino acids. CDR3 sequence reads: CASSPTRGGSGANVLTF. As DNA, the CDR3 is TGTGCCAGCAGCCCCACTCGTGGAGGGTCTGGGGCCAACGTCCTGACTTTC. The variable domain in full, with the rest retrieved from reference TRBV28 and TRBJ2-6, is DVKVTQSSRYLVKRTGEKVFLECVQDMDHENMFWYRQDPGLGLRLIYFSYDVKMKEKGDIPEGYSVSREKKERFSLILESASTNQTSMYLCASSPTRGGSGANVLTFGAGSRLTVL.

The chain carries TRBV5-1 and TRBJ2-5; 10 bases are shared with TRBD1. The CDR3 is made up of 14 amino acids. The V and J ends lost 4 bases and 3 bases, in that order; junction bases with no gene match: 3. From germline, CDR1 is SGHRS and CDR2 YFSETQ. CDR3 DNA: TGCGCCAGCAGCCACGGGACAGGGGAAGAGACCCAGTACTTC. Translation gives CASSHGTGEETQYF.